The T cell receptor beta chain described here comes from a study of blood T cell repertoires in COVID-19 (TCRdb year 2020). For context, the study as a whole: The collaborator samples originated in the United States, Italy and Spain and spanned the acute and convalescent phases of COVID-19. Where available, HLA class I and class II types were taken from metadata supplied by the sample provider and were not determined by assay-based typing. The repertoires were released in a freely available public database intended as a resource for research on the immune response to SARS-CoV-2. Deeply sampled blood TCRbeta repertoires from subjects exposed to, actively infected with, or recovered from COVID-19 were included in the dataset. Samples were obtained from the ongoing ImmuneRACE study (first 160 participants) and from about 1,300 subjects provided by 6 global collaborators. The sample metadata nearly always contained a de-identified subject ID, COVID-19 status, age in years and sex. The prospective study material was composed of cDNA or gDNA derived from T cells, B-cell-depleted T cells, or PBMCs. General conclusions and limits of the study: The quantity of clinical and demographic metadata differed by source and by participant and was supplied without curation.

TCRbeta CDR3 regions were amplified from genomic DNA using the immunoSEQ Assay, a bias-controlled multiplex PCR. Per the authors' processing: Within the assay, amplification of reference gene primers was used to estimate how many nucleated cells each sample contained. To quantify the absolute abundance of each unique TCRbeta CDR3 rearrangement, sequence reads were collapsed and filtered. For each sample, productive Simpson clonality was calculated by taking the square root of Simpson's diversity index across productive rearrangements. Drawn from immuneACCESS, this table holds only the in-frame rearrangements with V and J called that TCRdb kept. Clones are partly lost; checked studies trace under half to an unresolved V gene and leave the rest unexplained. Clonal size and the V and J genes are those of that table, whereas D and trimming came from the DNA. The sample table shows about 200,000 clones, and about 88% are seen once. The top ten clonotypes cover 1.6% of the sample.

Whole blood was collected in K2EDTA tubes by collaborating institutions according to the institutions' own protocols. For TCRbeta analysis, collaborator samples were shipped as frozen whole blood, as isolated PBMCs, or as DNA extracted from either sample type. V loses 0 bases, J loses 0 bases, and the germline ends lie 9 bases apart. The CDR3 starts with the cysteine, ends with the phenylalanine, and has 15 residues. The entry retains the CDR3 DNA only, 45 bases that are in frame from base 1. In the germline V gene, CDR1 corresponds to SGHRS and CDR2 to YFSETQ. As for this clone: What antigen it recognizes has not been identified. Per-base quality was not reported, and no clone a single base away is much larger than it.

Material for sequencing was peripheral blood. This clonotype originated in a man aged 18 to 29 with active or convalescent COVID-19. The receptor chain draws on TRBV5-1 and TRBJ1-2; the D gene is perhaps TRBD1, on 5 matching bases. The CDR3: CASSLERGTNYGYTF. The DNA sequence is as follows: TGCGCCAGCAGCTTGGAAAGGGGAACTAACTATGGCTACACCTTC.